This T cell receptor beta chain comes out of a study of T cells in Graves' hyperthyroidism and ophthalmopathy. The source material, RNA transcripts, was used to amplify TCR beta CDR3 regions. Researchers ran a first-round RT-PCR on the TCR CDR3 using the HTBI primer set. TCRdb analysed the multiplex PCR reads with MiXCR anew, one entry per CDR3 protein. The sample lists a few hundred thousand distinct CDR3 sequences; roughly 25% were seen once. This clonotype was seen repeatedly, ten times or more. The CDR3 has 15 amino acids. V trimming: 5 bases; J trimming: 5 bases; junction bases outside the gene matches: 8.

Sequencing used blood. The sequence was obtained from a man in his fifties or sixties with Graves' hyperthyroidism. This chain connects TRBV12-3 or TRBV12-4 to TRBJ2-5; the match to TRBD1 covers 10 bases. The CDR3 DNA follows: TGTGCCAGCAGTGTGGGACAGGGGTCTGTGGAGACCCAGTACTTC. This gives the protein CASSVGQGSVETQYF.